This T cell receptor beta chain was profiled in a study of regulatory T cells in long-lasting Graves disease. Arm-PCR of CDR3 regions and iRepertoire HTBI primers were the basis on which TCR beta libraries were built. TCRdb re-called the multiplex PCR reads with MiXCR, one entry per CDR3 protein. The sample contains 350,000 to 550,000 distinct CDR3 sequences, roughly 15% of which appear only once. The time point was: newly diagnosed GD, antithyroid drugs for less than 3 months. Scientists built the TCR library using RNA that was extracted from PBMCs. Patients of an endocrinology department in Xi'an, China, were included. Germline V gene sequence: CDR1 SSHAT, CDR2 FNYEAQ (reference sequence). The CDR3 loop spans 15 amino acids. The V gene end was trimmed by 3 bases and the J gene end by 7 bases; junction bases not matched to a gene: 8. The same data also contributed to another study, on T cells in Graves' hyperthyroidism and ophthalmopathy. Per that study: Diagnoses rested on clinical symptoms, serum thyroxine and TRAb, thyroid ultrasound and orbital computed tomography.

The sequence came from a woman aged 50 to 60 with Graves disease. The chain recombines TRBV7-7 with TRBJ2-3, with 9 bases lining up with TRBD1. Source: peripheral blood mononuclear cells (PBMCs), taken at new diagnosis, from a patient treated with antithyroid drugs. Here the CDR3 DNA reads TGTGCCAGCAGCTTGGCGGGGACAGGGAGGCATACGCAGTATTTT. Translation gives CASSLAGTGRHTQYF. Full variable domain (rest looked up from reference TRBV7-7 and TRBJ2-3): GAGVSQSPRYKVTKRGQDVTLRCDPISSHATLYWYQQALGQGPEFLTYFNYEAQPDKSGLPSDRFSAERPEGSISTLTIQRTEQRDSAMYRCASSLAGTGRHTQYFGPGTRLTVL.